This entry lists 30 T cell receptor beta chains sequenced from one sample in a study of identical twins (TCRdb year 2016). Library prep was done by 5' RACE. The instrument given in TCRdb is Illumina HiSeq 2000. TCRdb redid the processing of the public reads, applying fastp at Q25 and MiXCR, and retained in-frame beta chains. Entries that share a CDR3 protein sequence are merged under the most common genes and DNA. The sample yields over 600,000 distinct CDR3 sequences; around 21% were counted once. The ten largest make up around 4.5% of the sample. This sample also appeared in a second study, on T cells expressing NK-cell markers.

Sequencing was performed on PBMCs. The receptors were sampled from a woman younger than 35 in good health.

In this sample, this clonotype turned up a few times. The gene calls are TRBV20-1 and TRBJ2-1; 10 bases map to TRBD2. After removal of 2 bases from V and 2 bases from J, the junction contained 18 bases not matched to a gene. From germline, CDR1 is DFQATT and CDR2 SNEGSKA (reference sequence). The CDR3 runs to 20 residues. For the CDR3, the DNA is TGCAGTGCTAGAAGATCCAGGACCGCCGGTCTAGCGGGAGCCTACAATGAGCAGTTCTTC. It yields the protein CSARRSRTAGLAGAYNEQFF.

Regarding this clonotype: A much larger clone lies one base from this, so it may be a read error. The rearrangement uses TRBV7-9 and TRBJ2-1; D may be TRBD2 (5 bases). Trimming cost V 8 bases and J 10 bases, with 21 bases left between them. Looked up from germline, CDR1 is SEHNR and CDR2 is FQNEAQ (reference sequence). This CDR3 comprises 14 residues. The CDR3 DNA reads TGTGCCAGCTGCTCCGCTCGAGACACGGGAGAGCAGTTCTTC. It specifies CASCSARDTGEQFF.

This clonotype was counted many times. The genes are TRBV12-3 or TRBV12-4 and TRBJ1-1; D unresolved. The CDR3 consists of 12 residues. V was pared by 6 bases and J by 0 bases, with 5 bases between. CDR3 amino acids: CASRGLNTEAFF. The CDR3 DNA is TGTGCCAGCAGGGGTCTGAACACTGAAGCTTTCTTT.

V usage is TRBV27 and J usage is TRBJ2-7; 8 bases map to TRBD2. Germline CDR1 and CDR2: MNHEY and SMNVEV (reference sequence). CDR3 length: 16 residues. The junction had 15 bases not matched to a gene; V was cut back by 6 bases and J by 5 bases. The CDR3 DNA is TGTGCCAGCAGCTCCGCCGGGACTAGGTCTCGGAACGAGCAGTACTTC. The encoded protein is CASSSAGTRSRNEQYF.

This clonotype was observed a few times. The gene calls are TRBV6-5 and TRBJ1-4; tentatively, D is TRBD1 (5 bases). The germline V gene encodes CDR1 MNHEY and CDR2 SVGAGI. V lost 0 bases, J lost 10 bases, and 15 bases lay in between. The CDR3 runs to 15 residues. CDR3 bases: TGTGCCAGCAGTTACTCCGTGGGCGGGGGTGGAAAACTGTTTTTT. Protein sequence: CASSYSVGGGGKLFF.

The chain is built from TRBV20-1 and TRBJ2-5, with 11 bases identical to TRBD2. CDR3 length: 16 amino acids. The junction had 7 bases not matched to a gene; V was cut back by 0 bases and J by 4 bases. Germline CDR1 is DFQATT and CDR2 is SNEGSKA (reference sequence). The CDR3 DNA reads as TGCAGTGCTAGAGATCCCACTAGCGGGGGTGGAGAGACCCAGTACTTC. Its protein product is CSARDPTSGGGETQYF.

The chain recombines TRBV7-2 with TRBJ2-3; 13 bases are shared with TRBD2. Germline V gives CDR1 SGHTA, CDR2 FQGNSA. The ends lost 6 bases at V and 1 base at J; junction bases unmatched: 7. CDR3 size: 17 residues. DNA of the CDR3: TGTGCCAGCAGATCCGCCGGGACTAGCGGGGGCACAGATACGCAGTATTTT. Translated, it gives CASRSAGTSGGTDTQYF.

This clonotype was counted many times. The rearrangement links TRBV12-5 to TRBJ2-1, with no clear D. The CDR3 is 13 residues long. Germline lookup yields CDR1 LGHNT and CDR2 FRNRAP. The V end lost 5 bases, the J end lost 5 bases, and 10 bases lay between the germline ends. The CDR3 nucleotides read TGTGCTAGTGGTCATCCCGTAAACAATGAGCAGTTCTTC. It yields the protein CASGHPVNNEQFF.

The chain links TRBV5-1 to TRBJ2-7, with D maybe TRBD2 (6 bases). The V gene's germline CDR1 is SGHRS and CDR2 YFSETQ. V was shortened by 2 bases and J by 3 bases, with 12 bases between the two germline ends. The CDR3 is made up of 14 amino acids. The CDR3 reads CASSLDGRNYEQYF. The CDR3 DNA is TGCGCCAGCAGCTTAGACGGGAGAAACTACGAGCAGTACTTC. The full variable domain, with the rest looked up from reference TRBV5-1 and TRBJ2-7, is KAGVTQTPRYLIKTRGQQVTLSCSPISGHRSVSWYQQTPGQGLQFLFEYFSETQRNKGNFPGRFSGRQFSNSRSEMNVSTLELGDSALYLCASSLDGRNYEQYFGPGTRLTVT.

This clonotype was counted a few times. The V gene is TRBV12-3 or TRBV12-4, the J gene TRBJ1-4; 8 positions match TRBD1. The CDR3 is made up of 15 amino acids. The V gene end was trimmed by 4 bases and the J gene end by 3 bases; junction bases not matched to a gene: 4. CDR3: CASSSTGGANEKLFF. Here the CDR3 DNA reads TGTGCCAGCAGTTCCACAGGGGGAGCTAATGAAAAACTGTTTTTT.

The CDR3: CASTPAGAYEQYF. The DNA of the CDR3 is TGTGCCAGCACCCCAGCGGGGGCCTACGAGCAGTACTTC. The rearrangement uses TRBV12-3 or TRBV12-4 and TRBJ2-7; 8 bases are a match to TRBD2. V lost 7 bases, J lost 2 bases, and 4 bases stayed unmatched. The CDR3 has 13 amino acids.

This chain connects TRBV6-1 to TRBJ2-7; maybe TRBD2 (6 bases). CDR1 is MNHNS and CDR2 is SASEGT in the germline V gene. This CDR3 has 15 residues. V was trimmed by 5 bases and J by 0 bases, leaving 14 bases between them. The CDR3 DNA sequence: TGTGCCAGCAGTCCCCGGACTATGAGCTCCTACGAGCAGTACTTC. Its protein product is CASSPRTMSSYEQYF.

In its sample, this clonotype was seen many times. The chain couples TRBV5-6 to TRBJ1-1; 8 nucleotides agree with TRBD1. V shed 4 bases and J 0 bases; nucleotides not matched to a gene: 5. CDR3 length equals 15 residues. CDR1 is SGHDT, CDR2 YYEEEE, per germline. CDR3 sequence (DNA): TGTGCCAGCAGCACCCAGGACAGGGTGAACACTGAAGCTTTCTTT. It yields the protein CASSTQDRVNTEAFF.

This clonotype was detected only once. The V call is TRBV20-1, the J call TRBJ2-1; 11 bases fit TRBD2. CDR1 DFQATT and CDR2 SNEGSKA come from the germline V gene (reference sequence). With 6 bases clipped from V and 0 bases from J, the junction kept 10 bases outside the gene matches. The CDR3 has 17 residues. This CDR3 reads CSARTSGGRSSYNEQFF. CDR3 DNA sequence: TGCAGTGCGCGAACTAGCGGGGGCCGGAGCTCCTACAATGAGCAGTTCTTC.

This clonotype was found a few times. V usage is TRBV27 and J usage is TRBJ2-1; the D is unclear. Trimming took 2 bases from V and 1 from J, leaving 9 bases between them. The CDR3 has 15 residues. Germline V gives CDR1 MNHEY, CDR2 SMNVEV (reference sequence). In nucleotides, the CDR3 is TGTGCCAGCAGTTTAAGGGTTTCTTCCTACAATGAGCAGTTCTTC. The encoded protein is CASSLRVSSYNEQFF.

The V call is TRBV20-1, the J call TRBJ2-3; D possibly matches TRBD1 or TRBD2 (5 bases each). From germline, CDR1 is DFQATT and CDR2 SNEGSKA (reference sequence). V lost 6 bases and J 6 bases, leaving 19 bases between the germline ends. The CDR3 length is 14 residues. DNA of the CDR3: TGCAGTGCCACGACCGCCTCGGGGCCTGATACGCAGTATTTT. Translation: CSATTASGPDTQYF.

The rearrangement uses TRBV11-2 and TRBJ2-3; 9 nucleotides line up with TRBD2. Trimming took 6 bases from V and 1 from J; bases not matched to a gene: 2. The germline CDR1 and CDR2 sequences are SGHAT and FQNNGV. The CDR3 spans 14 residues. CDR3 DNA: TGTGCCAGCAGGAGCGGGAGGCGCACAGATACGCAGTATTTT. Protein sequence: CASRSGRRTDTQYF.

This clonotype was recorded at least ten times. The chain employs TRBV6-5 and TRBJ2-7, with 8 bases aligning to TRBD1. The CDR3 covers 14 residues. Germline V gene data show CDR1 as MNHEY and CDR2 as SVGAGI. Germline trimming cut 0 bases from V and 4 bases from J; bases unmatched to any gene: 2. The CDR3 sequence: CASSYSDRGYEQYF. The CDR3, as DNA: TGTGCCAGCAGTTACTCCGACAGGGGATACGAGCAGTACTTC.

This clonotype was seen only a few times. CDR3 sequence: CASSLTLRQGYEQYF. The CDR3 bases are TGTGCCAGCAGCTTAACCCTCAGACAGGGCTACGAGCAGTACTTC. The chain links TRBV11-2 to TRBJ2-7; the match to TRBD1 covers 7 bases. This CDR3 contains 15 residues. V trimming: 2 bases; J trimming: 3 bases; junction bases outside the gene matches: 7. Germline V gene sequence: CDR1 SGHAT, CDR2 FQNNGV.

This chain's CDR3 is CASSLAQGFEQYF. CDR3 sequence (DNA): TGCGCCAGCAGCTTGGCCCAGGGGTTCGAGCAGTACTTC. V gene TRBV5-1 combines with J gene TRBJ2-7; tentatively, D is TRBD1 (6 bases). V lost 0 bases, J lost 6 bases, and 10 bases lay in between. The CDR3 has 13 amino acids. The germline V gene has CDR1 SGHRS and CDR2 YFSETQ.

This chain joins TRBV7-9 and TRBJ2-7; tentatively, D is TRBD1 (6 bases). Germline values: CDR1 SEHNR, CDR2 FQNEAQ (reference sequence). The CDR3 runs 13 residues. The V and J ends lost 5 bases and 6 bases respectively, with 14 bases between them. In DNA form, the CDR3 reads TGTGCCAGCAGCCAGGGGAACCCCACCGAGCAGTACTTC. Its protein product is CASSQGNPTEQYF.

The CDR3 DNA follows: TGCAGTGCCAAGACAGGGCAATCCTACAATGAGCAGTTCTTC. This encodes CSAKTGQSYNEQFF. The chain links TRBV20-1 to TRBJ2-1, with 7 positions matching TRBD1. The CDR3 runs 14 residues. Germline lookup yields CDR1 DFQATT and CDR2 SNEGSKA (reference sequence). Unmatched junction bases numbered 6, after V lost 6 bases and J lost 1 base.

A few counts support this clonotype. The chain combines TRBV7-2 with TRBJ1-1; D not certain. The V gene's germline CDR1 is SGHTA and CDR2 FQGNSA. Trimming removed 2 bases from V and 1 base from J, with 8 bases in between. The CDR3 extends over 14 amino acids. CDR3 in DNA: TGTGCCAGCAGCTTATTTCCCCGGAACACTGAAGCTTTCTTT. Amino acid sequence: CASSLFPRNTEAFF.

As for this clonotype: Mismatch with germline at one junction end may stem from a read error. The V gene is TRBV12-3 or TRBV12-4, the J gene TRBJ1-2, with D possibly TRBD1 on 5 matching bases. The CDR3 loop spans 12 amino acids. The CDR3 DNA follows: TGTGCCAGCAGTTTAAAGAGGGGAGACGTTCACTTC. It codes for CASSLKRGDVHF.

The chain uses TRBV20-1 and TRBJ1-1; D is ambiguous. CDR1 is DFQATT, CDR2 SNEGSKA, per germline (reference sequence). With 3 bases removed from V and 3 bases from J, the gap between germline ends came to 8 bases. This CDR3 contains 12 residues. The CDR3 sequence is CSARGVDTEAFF. The CDR3 DNA reads as TGCAGTGCTAGGGGAGTGGACACTGAAGCTTTCTTT.

This clonotype was counted many times. CDR3 amino acids: CATSDPLDPPPLSSYNEQFF. The CDR3 coding sequence is TGTGCCACCAGTGACCCATTAGATCCTCCCCCGCTGAGCTCCTACAATGAGCAGTTCTTC. The chain uses TRBV24-1 and TRBJ2-1, with D uncertain. Germline lookup yields CDR1 KGHDR and CDR2 SFDVKD. The CDR3 covers 20 residues. The ends were cut back, 4 bases at V and 0 bases at J, with 24 bases in the middle.

Only a few counts were recorded for this clonotype. The chain couples TRBV18 to TRBJ2-7; D is perhaps TRBD2 (7 bases). Germline loops: CDR1 KGHSH, CDR2 LQKENI. The CDR3 extends over 16 amino acids. Deletions cut 0 bases from V and 6 bases from J, with 18 bases between. The CDR3 region has the DNA TGTGCCAGCTCACCACCAACGGGGGGCTTGCGCGGCGAGCAGTACTTC. This codes for CASSPPTGGLRGEQYF.

This clonotype was detected once. The chain links TRBV5-6 to TRBJ2-2, with a tentative D call TRBD2 (6 bases). The CDR3 spans 14 residues. Trimming took off 5 bases at V and 10 bases at J, with 18 bases between the two ends. The V gene's germline CDR1 is SGHDT and CDR2 YYEEEE. This chain's CDR3 is CASSPTGGASELFF. Here the CDR3 DNA reads TGTGCCAGCAGTCCGACCGGGGGTGCCTCGGAGCTGTTTTTT.

The gene calls are TRBV19 and TRBJ2-1, with 7 nucleotides matching TRBD1. Germline values: CDR1 LNHDA, CDR2 SQIVND (reference sequence). The CDR3 sequence is 14 residues long. J was trimmed by 0 bases and V by 10 bases; bases with no gene match: 6. This chain's CDR3 is CATHPGGSYNEQFF. The CDR3 DNA follows: TGTGCCACCCACCCAGGGGGCTCCTACAATGAGCAGTTCTTC.

This clonotype has ten or more counts. The genes are TRBV18 and TRBJ2-7; 9 bases line up with TRBD1. Trimming cost V 8 bases and J 3 bases; bases outside gene matches: 11. The CDR3 extends over 15 amino acids. Per germline, CDR1 KGHSH and CDR2 LQKENI. Written as DNA, the CDR3 is TGTGCCAGCCGGGGACAGGGAGAACTAGGCTACGAGCAGTACTTC. Translation gives CASRGQGELGYEQYF.